This entry features one T cell receptor (beta chain) sequence. Its antigen is not known. This CDR3 is built from 14 residues. In germline, CDR1 is MNHNS, CDR2 SASEGT. Trimming removed 3 bases at V and 7 bases at J, with 12 bases between. This specimen belongs to a study of Ad26.COV2.S vaccination and SARS-CoV-2 variants. Study overall: The COV1001 Ad26.COV2.S trial arm included the donor. Administration of Ad26.COV2.S was intramuscular, either once or twice 56 days apart.

Study findings and constraints: Recipients of either vaccine or placebo displayed similar breadth of non-spike TCRs.

The repertoire was sequenced with immunoSEQ multiplex PCR; TCRdb's copy has only in-frame clones and lacks some. The table shows over 450,000 clones, with 80% to 90% occurring only once. Treatment: some 20 received Ad26.COV2.S at low or high dose, single or two shots; five or six received placebo; per-sample allocation not given. The samples were gathered on day 63 after the first injection of vaccine or placebo. In Boston, an adult donor aged 18-55 years took part. This receptor was taken from a person aged 18-65 years who received the Ad26.COV2.S COVID-19 vaccine or a placebo. The chain employs TRBV6-1 and TRBJ2-2; D is unresolved. Sequencing used peripheral blood, obtained in a trial of Ad26.COV2.S vaccine versus placebo. CDR3 sequence: CASSEFGAIGELFF. CDR3 sequence (DNA): TGTGCCAGCAGTGAGTTTGGCGCTATCGGGGAGCTGTTTTTT.